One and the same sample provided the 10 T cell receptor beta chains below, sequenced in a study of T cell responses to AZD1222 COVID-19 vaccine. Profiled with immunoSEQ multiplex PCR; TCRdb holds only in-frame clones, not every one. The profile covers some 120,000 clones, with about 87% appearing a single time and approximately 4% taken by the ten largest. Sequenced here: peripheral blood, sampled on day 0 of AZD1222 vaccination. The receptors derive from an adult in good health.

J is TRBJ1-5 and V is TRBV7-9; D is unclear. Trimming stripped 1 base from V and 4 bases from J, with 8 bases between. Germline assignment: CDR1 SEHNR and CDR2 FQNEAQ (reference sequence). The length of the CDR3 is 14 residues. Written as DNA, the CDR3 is TGTGCCAGCAGCTTAGGGGCAGCAAATCAGCCCCAGCATTTT. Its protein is CASSLGAANQPQHF.

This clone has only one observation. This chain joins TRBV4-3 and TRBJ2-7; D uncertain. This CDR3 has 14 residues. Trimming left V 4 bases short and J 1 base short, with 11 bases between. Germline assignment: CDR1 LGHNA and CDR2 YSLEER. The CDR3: CASSPRPTSYEQYF. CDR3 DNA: TGCGCCAGCAGCCCAAGACCTACATCCTACGAGCAGTACTTC.

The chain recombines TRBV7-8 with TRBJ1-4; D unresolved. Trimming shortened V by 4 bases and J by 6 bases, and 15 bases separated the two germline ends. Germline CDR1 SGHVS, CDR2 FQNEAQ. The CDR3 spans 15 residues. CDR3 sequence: CASSSPPHLYEKLFF. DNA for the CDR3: TGTGCCAGCAGCTCCCCCCCGCATTTGTATGAAAAACTGTTTTTT.

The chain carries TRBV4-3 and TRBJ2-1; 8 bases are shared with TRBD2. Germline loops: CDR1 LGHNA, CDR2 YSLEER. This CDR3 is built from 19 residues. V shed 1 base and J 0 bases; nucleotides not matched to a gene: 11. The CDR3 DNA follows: TGCGCCAGCAGCCAAGCGGCTAGCGGGTACTCCACCTCCTACAATGAGCAGTTCTTC. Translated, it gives CASSQAASGYSTSYNEQFF.

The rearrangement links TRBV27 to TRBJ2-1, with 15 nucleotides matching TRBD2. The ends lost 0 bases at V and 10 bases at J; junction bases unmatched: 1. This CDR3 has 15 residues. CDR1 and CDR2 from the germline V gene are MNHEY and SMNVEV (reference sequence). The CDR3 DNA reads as TGTGCCAGCAGTTTATCGGGACTAGCGGGAGGCGAGCAGTTCTTC. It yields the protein CASSLSGLAGGEQFF.

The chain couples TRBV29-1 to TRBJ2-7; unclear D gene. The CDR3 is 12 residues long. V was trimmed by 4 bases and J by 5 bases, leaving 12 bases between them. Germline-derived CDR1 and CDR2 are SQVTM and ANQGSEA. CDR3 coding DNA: TGCAGCGTTGTTGCCAAGGGCCACGAGCAGTACTTC. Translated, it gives CSVVAKGHEQYF.

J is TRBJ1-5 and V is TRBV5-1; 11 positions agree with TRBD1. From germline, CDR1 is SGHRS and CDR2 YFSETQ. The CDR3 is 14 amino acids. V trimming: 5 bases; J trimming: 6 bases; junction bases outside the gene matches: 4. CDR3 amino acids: CASRAGTGGQPQHF. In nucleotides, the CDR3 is TGCGCCAGCAGGGCCGGGACAGGGGGTCAGCCCCAGCATTTT.

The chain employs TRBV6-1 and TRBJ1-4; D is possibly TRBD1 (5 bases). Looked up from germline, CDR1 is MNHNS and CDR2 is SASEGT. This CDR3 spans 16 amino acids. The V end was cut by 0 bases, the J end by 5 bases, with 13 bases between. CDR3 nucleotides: TGTGCCAGCAGTGAAGCCCGCGGGGGAACAAATGAAAAACTGTTTTTT. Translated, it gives CASSEARGGTNEKLFF.

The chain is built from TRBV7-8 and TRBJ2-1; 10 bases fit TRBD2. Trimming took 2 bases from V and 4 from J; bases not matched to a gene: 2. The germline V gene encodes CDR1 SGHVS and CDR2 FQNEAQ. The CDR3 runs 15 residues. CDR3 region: CASSLNSGGYNEQFF. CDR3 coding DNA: TGTGCCAGCAGCTTAAATAGCGGGGGGTACAATGAGCAGTTCTTC.

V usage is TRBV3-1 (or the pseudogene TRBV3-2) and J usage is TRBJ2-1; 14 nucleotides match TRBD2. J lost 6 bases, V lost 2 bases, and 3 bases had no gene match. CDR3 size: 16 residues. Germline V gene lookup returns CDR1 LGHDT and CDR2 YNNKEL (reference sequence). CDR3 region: CASSQMTSGRANEQFF. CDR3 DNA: TGTGCCAGCAGCCAAATGACTAGCGGGAGGGCCAATGAGCAGTTCTTC.